The rows below give T cell receptor beta chains drawn from one sample of a study of beta chain features in type 1 diabetes. The repertoire was sequenced with immunoSEQ multiplex PCR; TCRdb's copy has only in-frame clones and lacks some. The sample holds around 340,000 clones; roughly 8% are singletons and the top ten take less than 0.45%. Sample: central memory CD4+ T cells from blood. These receptors came from a woman aged 18 to 35 in good health. Each CDR3 is given with its conserved first and last residue. The D gene is left open where the match is weak. Not all rows give a size; the values are once, few, many and, for expanded clones, a class.

v_gene: TRBV11-2; d_gene: .; abundance: many; j_gene: TRBJ2-7; CDR3aa: CASSPQGGYEQYF; CDR3nt: TGTGCCAGCAGCCCCCAGGGCGGCTACGAGCAGTACTTC
v_gene: TRBV28; d_gene: .; abundance: .; j_gene: TRBJ2-1; CDR3aa: CASSTGEPYNEQFF; CDR3nt: TGTGCCAGCAGTACGGGAGAACCCTACAATGAGCAGTTCTTC
v_gene: TRBV5-4; d_gene: .; abundance: few; j_gene: TRBJ1-2; CDR3aa: CASSQTGSDGYTF; CDR3nt: TGTGCCAGCAGCCAAACAGGGAGTGATGGCTACACCTTC
v_gene: TRBV7-2; d_gene: .; abundance: .; j_gene: TRBJ2-2; CDR3aa: CASRKDSNTGELFF; CDR3nt: TGTGCCAGCAGGAAGGACAGCAACACCGGGGAGCTGTTTTTT
v_gene: TRBV5-1; d_gene: .; abundance: few; j_gene: TRBJ1-1; CDR3aa: CASSYGSNTEAFF; CDR3nt: TGCGCCAGCAGCTACGGGTCAAACACTGAAGCTTTCTTT
v_gene: TRBV28; d_gene: .; abundance: many; j_gene: TRBJ2-7; CDR3aa: CASSSVVREQYF; CDR3nt: TGTGCCAGCAGTTCCGTTGTGCGCGAGCAGTACTTC
v_gene: TRBV5-6; d_gene: .; abundance: many; j_gene: TRBJ1-2; CDR3aa: CASSLVSVARGYTF; CDR3nt: TGTGCCAGCAGCTTGGTGTCGGTGGCCCGGGGCTACACCTTC
v_gene: TRBV7-2; d_gene: .; abundance: .; j_gene: TRBJ2-1; CDR3aa: CASSLVLGGEQFF; CDR3nt: TGTGCCAGCAGCTTAGTTCTGGGGGGTGAGCAGTTCTTC
v_gene: TRBV4-2; d_gene: TRBD2; abundance: .; j_gene: TRBJ2-3; CDR3aa: CASSSASGWTDTQYF; CDR3nt: TGTGCCAGCAGCTCCGCTAGCGGGTGGACAGATACGCAGTATTTT
v_gene: TRBV11-2; d_gene: .; abundance: .; j_gene: TRBJ2-1; CDR3aa: CASSLGPLVQFRDEQFF; CDR3nt: TGTGCCAGCAGCTTAGGCCCCCTCGTCCAGTTTCGGGATGAGCAGTTCTTC
v_gene: TRBV9; d_gene: TRBD1; abundance: few; j_gene: TRBJ1-2; CDR3aa: CASSAGQGPYGYTF; CDR3nt: TGTGCCAGCAGCGCGGGACAGGGACCCTATGGCTACACCTTC
v_gene: TRBV7-3; d_gene: TRBD2; abundance: few; j_gene: TRBJ2-1; CDR3aa: CASSFSAGVGDEQFF; CDR3nt: TGTGCCAGCAGCTTCTCGGCGGGAGTCGGGGATGAGCAGTTCTTC
v_gene: TRBV5-6; d_gene: .; abundance: few; j_gene: TRBJ2-7; CDR3aa: CASSSGTRGYEQYF; CDR3nt: TGTGCCAGCAGCTCCGGGACGAGAGGGTACGAGCAGTACTTC
v_gene: TRBV19; d_gene: .; abundance: .; j_gene: TRBJ2-4; CDR3aa: CASSHTLGPSPSF; CDR3nt: TGTGCCAGTAGTCACACATTGGGCCCTTCCCCTTCTTTC
v_gene: TRBV29-1; d_gene: TRBD1; abundance: .; j_gene: TRBJ2-2; CDR3aa: CSVAKGRTGGNTGELFF; CDR3nt: TGCAGCGTCGCCAAAGGCAGGACAGGGGGAAACACCGGGGAGCTGTTTTTT
v_gene: TRBV10-3; d_gene: .; abundance: .; j_gene: TRBJ2-7; CDR3aa: CAISKGAEQYF; CDR3nt: TGTGCCATTAGCAAGGGAGCAGAGCAGTACTTC
v_gene: TRBV27; d_gene: .; abundance: .; j_gene: TRBJ1-3; CDR3aa: CASSYSAFGSGNTIYF; CDR3nt: TGTGCCAGCAGTTACTCGGCATTCGGCTCTGGAAACACCATATATTTT
v_gene: TRBV7-2; d_gene: .; abundance: few; j_gene: TRBJ1-1; CDR3aa: CASSLASVREGFVSEAFF; CDR3nt: TGTGCCAGCAGCTTAGCGTCCGTCAGGGAGGGGTTCGTGTCTGAAGCTTTCTTT
v_gene: TRBV2; d_gene: .; abundance: few; j_gene: TRBJ1-1; CDR3aa: CASREGKGWSLNTEAFF; CDR3nt: TGTGCCAGCAGAGAAGGAAAGGGGTGGTCATTGAACACTGAAGCTTTCTTT
v_gene: TRBV7-9; d_gene: TRBD1; abundance: .; j_gene: TRBJ1-4; CDR3aa: CASSLSTGLREKLFF; CDR3nt: TGTGCCAGCAGCTTATCGACAGGGCTTCGTGAAAAACTGTTTTTT
v_gene: TRBV14; d_gene: TRBD1; abundance: many; j_gene: TRBJ1-4; CDR3aa: CASSSDRGEKLFF; CDR3nt: TGTGCCAGCAGCAGCGACAGGGGCGAAAAACTGTTTTTT
v_gene: TRBV15; d_gene: .; abundance: many; j_gene: TRBJ1-1; CDR3aa: CATSGRLLGANTEAFF; CDR3nt: TGTGCCACCAGCGGACGATTACTAGGGGCCAACACTGAAGCTTTCTTT
v_gene: TRBV16; d_gene: .; abundance: many; j_gene: TRBJ2-7; CDR3aa: CASSQWGTRYEQYF; CDR3nt: TGTGCCAGCAGCCAATGGGGAACCCGATACGAGCAGTACTTC
v_gene: TRBV15; d_gene: TRBD1; abundance: .; j_gene: TRBJ1-4; CDR3aa: CATSGMGQEGEKLFF; CDR3nt: TGTGCCACCAGCGGAATGGGACAGGAGGGTGAAAAACTGTTTTTT
v_gene: TRBV5-6; d_gene: .; abundance: once; j_gene: TRBJ1-1; CDR3aa: CASSLILGSTEAFF; CDR3nt: TGTGCCAGCAGCTTGATCTTAGGGAGCACTGAAGCTTTCTTT
v_gene: TRBV4-2; d_gene: TRBD1; abundance: many; j_gene: TRBJ2-1; CDR3aa: CASSPQGQGNEQFF; CDR3nt: TGTGCCAGCAGCCCCCAGGGACAGGGTAACGAGCAGTTCTTC